One and the same sample provided the 5 T cell receptor beta chains below, sequenced in a study of T cell repertoires in cytomegalovirus infection (dated by TCRdb to about 2019). Explained via the paper, the treatment or condition label denotes: in vitro stimulation with specific CMV peptide epitopes to enrich CMV-specific T cells. These reads were obtained on an Illumina HiSeq 1500. TCRdb reran the public reads through fastp at Q25 and MiXCR, keeping productive beta chains. All rows with the same CDR3 protein become a single entry with the most common DNA and genes. The sample records 450,000 to 600,000 distinct CDR3 sequences, about 33% of which are singletons. The ten largest clones add up to roughly a sixth of the sample. These TCRs are of unknown antigen specificity. The sample consisted of cultured PBMCs, taken from culture after CMV antigen stimulation. The receptors stem from a human donor in good health (CMV status not recorded). Some clones in this sample may be carry-over from other donors' samples.

This clonotype was observed a handful of times. The J gene is TRBJ1-1, the V gene TRBV11-2, with 9 bases fitting TRBD1. V lost 2 bases, J lost 6 bases, and 1 base stayed unmatched. The CDR3 is 13 residues long. In germline, CDR1 is SGHAT, CDR2 FQNNGV. CDR3 in DNA: TGTGCCAGCAGCTTAAGGACAGGGGCTGAAGCTTTCTTT. Protein sequence: CASSLRTGAEAFF.

V gene TRBV30 combines with J gene TRBJ1-6; TRBD1 is a possible D gene (6 bases). CDR3 length: 15 amino acids. CDR1 is GTSNPN, CDR2 SVGIG, per germline (reference sequence). V dropped 0 bases and J dropped 8 bases, with 14 bases sitting between them. The CDR3 sequence is CAWSVFARGHSPLHF. CDR3 coding DNA: TGTGCCTGGAGTGTATTCGCCAGGGGTCATTCACCCCTCCACTTT.

The chain employs TRBV6-4 and TRBJ2-1; 7 nucleotides match TRBD2. The germline V gene encodes CDR1 MRHNA and CDR2 SNTAGT. The trim removed 0 bases at V and 9 bases at J, leaving 8 bases unmatched. The CDR3 length is 15 residues. The CDR3 nucleotides read TGTGCCAGCAGTGACTCGGCTAGCGGTGAGGGTGAGCAGTTCTTC. It encodes CASSDSASGEGEQFF.

V and J are TRBV6-6 and TRBJ2-6; 8 bases are a match to TRBD1. The CDR3 extends over 18 amino acids. V gave up 1 base and J gave up 2 bases; unmatched junction bases: 7. Germline loops: CDR1 MNHNY, CDR2 SVGAGI (reference sequence). The CDR3 nucleotides read TGTGCCAGCAGTTACTGGGCAGGGGGCAGGGCTGGGGCCAACGTCCTGACTTTC. It codes for CASSYWAGGRAGANVLTF.

The CDR3 DNA sequence: TGTGCCAGTAGTAATAGCGGGAGCCCAAAAGGGGATGAGCAGTTCTTC. Protein sequence: CASSNSGSPKGDEQFF. The gene calls are TRBV19 and TRBJ2-1, with 9 bases matching TRBD2. The ends lost 4 bases at V and 8 bases at J; junction bases unmatched: 12. The germline V gene encodes CDR1 LNHDA and CDR2 SQIVND (reference sequence). The CDR3 consists of 16 residues.